These 9 T cell receptor beta chains originate from one sample sequenced in a study of cytomegalovirus exposure and HLA in healthy donors. Vbeta (60) and Jbeta (13) primers were used in the PCR. Assay: immunoSEQ multiplex PCR; the TCRdb copy retains only in-frame clones and omits some. The sample lists around 130,000 clones, roughly 80% seen once, with more than 2% in the top ten. Sequenced input: PBMCs. The receptors derive from a man under 40 in good health and CMV-seronegative.

This clone occurred a few times. This chain joins TRBV6-1 and TRBJ1-5; 7 bases are a match to TRBD1. The CDR3 consists of 15 residues. The V gene's germline CDR1 is MNHNS and CDR2 SASEGT. V dropped 7 bases and J dropped 6; count of bases not matched to a gene: 12. The CDR3 here is CASTERQGLRQPQHF. The CDR3 region has the DNA TGTGCCAGCACTGAGAGACAGGGTCTACGTCAGCCCCAGCATTTT.

This clone was detected only a few times. This sequence joins TRBV5-6 and TRBJ2-7, with D maybe TRBD2 (5 bases). Trimming left V 5 bases short and J 0 bases short, with 15 bases between. The CDR3 has 15 amino acids. Looked up from germline, CDR1 is SGHDT and CDR2 is YYEEEE. This chain's CDR3 is CASRPQDSPSYEQYF. For the CDR3, the DNA is TGTGCCAGCAGGCCCCAGGACTCGCCCTCCTACGAGCAGTACTTC.

This clone has just a few counts. The V gene is TRBV2, the J gene TRBJ2-2; TRBD1 is a possible D gene (5 bases). The CDR3 sequence is 14 residues long. CDR1 and CDR2 (germline): SNHLY, FYNNEI. Between the trimmed V and J ends, which lost 6 bases and 0 bases, there was a span of 8 bases. In DNA, the CDR3 is TGTGCCAGCAGGGCCAGGGCGAACACCGGGGAGCTGTTTTTT. This codes for CASRARANTGELFF.

The chain recombines TRBV6-5 with TRBJ1-4; 7 nucleotides line up with TRBD1. This CDR3 spans 14 amino acids. Germline CDR1 and CDR2: MNHEY and SVGAGI. The V gene end was trimmed by 8 bases and the J gene end by 0 bases; junction bases not matched to a gene: 3. CDR3 DNA: TGTGCCAGCCGACAGGGCCCAACTAATGAAAAACTGTTTTTT. Translated: CASRQGPTNEKLFF.

The chain has TRBV7-2 and TRBJ2-3, with 10 positions matching TRBD2. This CDR3 comprises 15 residues. The junction had 9 bases not matched to a gene; V was cut back by 4 bases and J by 8 bases. Germline V gene data show CDR1 as SGHTA and CDR2 as FQGNSA. The CDR3 loop is CASSSIRLAGVTQYF. DNA of the CDR3: TGTGCCAGCAGCTCCATTAGGCTAGCGGGGGTTACGCAGTATTTT.

A single count supports this clone. The V and J genes are TRBV7-9 and TRBJ1-4; 8 positions agree with TRBD1. Germline V gene data show CDR1 as SEHNR and CDR2 as FQNEAQ (reference sequence). The CDR3 has 17 residues. J gave up 0 bases and V 4 bases, and 7 bases lay outside the gene matches. In DNA form, the CDR3 reads TGTGCCAGCAGCTCGAAAGGACAGGGAACAACTAATGAAAAACTGTTTTTT. Translating it yields CASSSKGQGTTNEKLFF. Based on the CDR3 plus reference TRBV7-9 and TRBJ1-4, the full variable domain is DTGVSQNPRHKITKRGQNVTFRCDPISEHNRLYWYRQTLGQGPEFLTYFQNEAQLEKSRLLSDRFSAERPKGSFSTLEIQRTEQGDSAMYLCASSSKGQGTTNEKLFFGSGTQLSVL.

The chain recombines TRBV19 with TRBJ1-1; D call uncertain. V shed 5 bases and J shed 4 bases, with 11 bases lying between them. The CDR3 is 13 amino acids. Germline CDR1 reads LNHDA; CDR2 reads SQIVND (reference sequence). The CDR3 DNA sequence: TGTGCCAGTAGTTTACGGGGTACCACTGAAGCTTTCTTT. Translating it yields CASSLRGTTEAFF.

The V gene is TRBV4-3, the J gene TRBJ2-1, with a tentative D call TRBD2 (7 bases). Germline values: CDR1 LGHNA, CDR2 YSLEER. V was clipped by 0 bases and J by 2 bases, with 17 bases between them. The CDR3 runs to 18 residues. The CDR3 reads CASSQDVGGPRPYNEQFF. The CDR3 DNA follows: TGCGCCAGCAGCCAAGATGTGGGGGGGCCGCGACCCTACAATGAGCAGTTCTTC.

As regards this clone: This same CDR3 is encoded by further DNA sequences in the sample. The chain carries TRBV6-1 and TRBJ1-5; D possibly corresponds to TRBD1 (5 bases). The CDR3 totals 14 residues. The V end lost 3 bases, the J end lost 5 bases, and 11 bases lay between the germline ends. Germline V gene sequence: CDR1 MNHNS, CDR2 SASEGT. Written as DNA, the CDR3 is TGTGCCAGCAGTGAGCAGGGAGGGGATCAGCCCCAGCATTTT. This gives the protein CASSEQGGDQPQHF.